Listed here are 17 T cell receptor beta chains from one sample, sequenced in a study of technical replicates of blood from several donors. Some clones are missing from TCRdb's copy, which holds only in-frame ones; the method was immunoSEQ multiplex PCR. This sample carries almost 70,000 clones, around 94% of them seen once, and the ten largest clones take roughly 0.39%. Material for sequencing was T cells isolated from PBMCs. The origin of the receptors is a human donor in good health.

The V and J genes are TRBV19 and TRBJ2-1, with TRBD2 as a possible D gene (5 bases). The CDR3 length is 15 residues. In germline, CDR1 is LNHDA, CDR2 SQIVND (reference sequence). The V gene lost 3 bases and the J gene lost 0 bases, with 9 bases spanning the gap. The DNA for the CDR3 is TGTGCCAGTAGTATTATGGGGAGCTCCTACAATGAGCAGTTCTTC. It yields the protein CASSIMGSSYNEQFF.

The chain is built from TRBV2 and TRBJ2-1, with 7 bases that match TRBD1. V lost 6 bases and J lost 7; bases outside the gene matches: 18. The germline gives CDR1 SNHLY, CDR2 FYNNEI. This CDR3 spans 17 amino acids. The CDR3 nucleotides read TGTGCCAGCAGGGGTTCGACCGGACAGGTGTATTTGAATGAGCAGTTCTTC. Translated: CASRGSTGQVYLNEQFF. The full variable domain, with the rest looked up from reference TRBV2 and TRBJ2-1, is EPEVTQTPSHQVTQMGQEVILRCVPISNHLYFYWYRQILGQKVEFLVSFYNNEISEKSEIFDDQFSVERPDGSNFTLKIRSTKLEDSAMYFCASRGSTGQVYLNEQFFGPGTRLTVL.

This chain uses TRBV6-9 with TRBJ2-7, with TRBD2 as a possible D gene (6 bases). The CDR3 totals 15 residues. Germline V CDR1 and CDR2: MNHGY, SVAAGI. The V end was cut by 1 base, the J end by 0 bases, with 10 bases between. The CDR3 DNA follows: TGTGCCAGCAGTTATTGGGCTAGCGTCTCCTACGAGCAGTACTTC. Protein: CASSYWASVSYEQYF.

The chain is built from TRBV4-3 and TRBJ2-6; TRBD1 matches at 9 bases. The germline CDR1 and CDR2 sequences are LGHNA and YSLEER. The V and J ends lost 1 base and 1 base, in that order; junction bases with no gene match: 8. The CDR3 contains 19 residues. The CDR3 spells CASSQGYGTGPSGANVLTF. The CDR3 nucleotides are TGCGCCAGCAGCCAAGGATACGGGACAGGGCCTTCTGGGGCCAACGTCCTGACTTTC.

This sequence joins TRBV5-3 and TRBJ1-2, with D maybe TRBD1 (5 bases). TRBV5-3 is an ORF, with its function uncertain. V was clipped by 0 bases and J by 7 bases, with 10 bases between them. The CDR3 length is 13 residues. The CDR3 region is CARSLVRGCGYTF. In DNA, the CDR3 is TGTGCCAGAAGCTTGGTTAGGGGTTGTGGCTACACCTTC.

J is TRBJ1-3 and V is TRBV28; D is undetermined. V was shortened by 3 bases and J by 4 bases, with 10 bases between the two germline ends. The CDR3 is made up of 14 amino acids. Germline CDR1 and CDR2: MDHEN and SYDVKM. Here the CDR3 DNA reads TGTGCCAGCAGTTTTATGGGGAGCGGAAACACCATATATTTT. This translates into CASSFMGSGNTIYF.

Only one count was recorded for this clone. The V and J genes are TRBV15 and TRBJ2-1; D unresolved. From germline, CDR1 is LNHNV and CDR2 YYDKDF (reference sequence). The CDR3 has 14 amino acids. V gave up 0 bases and J gave up 6 bases, with 9 bases separating them. The CDR3 is CATSREVPVNEQFF. CDR3 in DNA: TGTGCCACCAGCAGAGAGGTCCCAGTCAATGAGCAGTTCTTC.

The chain combines TRBV7-6 with TRBJ2-6; 8 bases map to TRBD2. V was pared by 1 base and J by 0 bases, with 8 bases of the junction left unmatched. This CDR3 contains 19 residues. Germline V gene lookup returns CDR1 SGHVS and CDR2 FNYEAQ. The CDR3 nucleotides are TGTGCCAGCAGCTTAGGAGCGGGGGCTATTCTCTCTGGGGCCAACGTCCTGACTTTC. This gives the protein CASSLGAGAILSGANVLTF.

The rearrangement links TRBV10-2 to TRBJ2-1; D may be TRBD2 (5 bases). CDR3 length: 16 residues. From germline, CDR1 is WSHSY and CDR2 SAAADI. V was shortened by 6 bases and J by 5 bases, with 20 bases between the two germline ends. CDR3 region: CASREAVPRQNNEQFF. CDR3 coding DNA: TGCGCCAGCAGAGAAGCGGTCCCCAGGCAGAACAATGAGCAGTTCTTC.

J is TRBJ2-7 and V is TRBV6-5; 12 bases align to TRBD2. The CDR3 is made up of 15 amino acids. Germline V gene data show CDR1 as MNHEY and CDR2 as SVGAGI. V shed 0 bases, J shed 7 bases, and the junction held 4 bases outside the gene matches. The DNA of the CDR3 is TGTGCCAGCAGTTACTCGAATGGACTAGCGGGAGAGCAGTACTTC. It translates to CASSYSNGLAGEQYF.

The chain employs TRBV28 and TRBJ2-3, with 7 bases identical to TRBD2. Germline values: CDR1 MDHEN, CDR2 SYDVKM. J was trimmed by 2 bases and V by 5 bases; bases with no gene match: 4. The CDR3 extends over 14 amino acids. CDR3 sequence reads: CASSVSGSTDTQYF. Here the CDR3 DNA reads TGTGCCAGCAGTGTTAGCGGGTCCACAGATACGCAGTATTTT.

The rearrangement uses TRBV6-5 and TRBJ2-5; TRBD2 matches at 10 bases. The V segment lost 0 bases and the J segment 5 bases; nucleotides outside the gene matches: 0. The CDR3 extends over 14 amino acids. Germline V gene data show CDR1 as MNHEY and CDR2 as SVGAGI. The CDR3 nucleotides read TGTGCCAGCAGTTACTCGGGACTAGCGGAGACCCAGTACTTC. It codes for CASSYSGLAETQYF.

The rearrangement joins TRBV6-4 to TRBJ2-1, with 9 bases aligning to TRBD2. CDR3 length equals 15 residues. V lost 4 bases to trimming and J lost 9 bases; unmatched junction nucleotides: 10. Germline loops: CDR1 MRHNA, CDR2 SNTAGT. The CDR3 protein is CASSVIAGVKGEQFF. In DNA form, the CDR3 reads TGTGCCAGCAGTGTCATAGCGGGAGTAAAGGGTGAGCAGTTCTTC.

This sequence joins TRBV28 and TRBJ2-5; no clear D. This CDR3 region has 11 residues. Germline CDR1 reads MDHEN; CDR2 reads SYDVKM. Trimming took 5 bases from V and 5 from J, leaving 6 bases between them. The CDR3 DNA reads as TGTGCCAGCAGTCGTGTCGAGACCCAGTACTTC. Amino acids: CASSRVETQYF.

In its sample, this clone was seen once. This chain uses TRBV6-4 with TRBJ1-5; D uncertain. The V gene's germline CDR1 is MRHNA and CDR2 SNTAGT. Between the trimmed V and J ends, which lost 4 bases and 0 bases, there was a span of 10 bases. This CDR3 comprises 15 residues. This CDR3 reads CASSVNSYSNQPQHF. CDR3 coding DNA: TGTGCCAGCAGTGTTAACAGTTATAGCAATCAGCCCCAGCATTTT.

This chain uses TRBV7-9 with TRBJ2-7; 9 bases are shared with TRBD2. Trimming cost V 7 bases and J 5 bases; bases outside gene matches: 6. Germline V lookup: CDR1 SEHNR, CDR2 FQNEAQ (reference sequence). The CDR3 is 13 residues long. The CDR3 loop reads CASTGTSRNEQYF. The CDR3 region has the DNA TGTGCCAGCACCGGGACTAGCCGGAACGAGCAGTACTTC.

This chain links TRBV7-9 with TRBJ2-7; TRBD1 agrees at 7 bases. The J segment lost 2 bases and the V segment lost 4 bases, leaving 2 bases of the junction unmatched. The CDR3 covers 13 residues. Germline V gives CDR1 SEHNR, CDR2 FQNEAQ (reference sequence). CDR3 in DNA: TGTGCCAGCAGCTGGGACAGAACCTACGAGCAGTACTTC. Translating gives CASSWDRTYEQYF.